This T cell receptor beta chain appears in the sequencing data of a study of CD8+CD57+ T cells in acquired aplastic anemia. As for the study in general: Sorted CD4+ and CD8+ cells gave an average of about 3 ug of DNA. Findings and caveats of the study: Between patients and controls, about 30 CD8+ CDR3 sequences were found in common.

Comments on this clonotype: Its antigen remains unknown.

The CDR3 length is 15 residues. Per germline, CDR1 SGHTA and CDR2 FQGNSA. Trimming cost V 1 base and J 6 bases, with 16 bases left between them. TCR beta VDJ and CDR3 were profiled, and genomic DNA was the template. TCRdb re-derived calls from the reads in MiXCR, one entry per CDR3 protein. The sample contains some 280,000 distinct CDR3 sequences, approximately 57% of which appear only once. Sequencing input: sorted CD4+, CD8+, or CD8+CD57+ T cells (not recorded which) from PBMCs. The TCR originated in a human donor with severe aplastic anemia or a healthy control (not recorded which). The rearrangement links TRBV7-2 to TRBJ2-7; a weak D match, TRBD2 (6 bases). CDR3 loop: CASSLDLAGSLEQYF. The CDR3 nucleotides are TGTGCCAGCAGCTTAGATTTGGCGGGGTCCCTCGAGCAGTACTTC.